This record concerns one T cell receptor beta chain sequence. Antigen specificity is unknown. The sample comes from a study of shared clonotypes between healthy human individuals. Sequencing was performed with immunoSEQ multiplex PCR; in TCRdb, only in-frame clones are kept and a portion is missing. The sample includes about 1 million clones, around 74% of them seen just once. The study's findings and limits: Only blood was sampled, and tissue TCR repertoires likely differ from blood ones. Relative to their counterparts shared across all four donors, non-shared clonotypes exhibited diminished generation probabilities.

The V gene's germline CDR1 is MNHNY and CDR2 SVGAGI (reference sequence). The ends were cut back, 2 bases at V and 8 bases at J, with 18 bases in the middle. The CDR3 spans 16 residues. This TCR was sampled from a young man in good health. The chain joins TRBV6-6 to TRBJ1-4; possibly TRBD1 for D (6 bases). The source material was memory CD4+ T cells sorted from blood. Subset given: CD45RA-negative fraction. The CDR3 nucleotides read TGTGCCAGCAGTTACATTCCCAGGGGCTTAGGGGAAAAACTGTTTTTT. Its protein product is CASSYIPRGLGEKLFF.